The clone carrying this T cell receptor beta chain appeared once. No conserved phenylalanine or tryptophan ends this CDR3, so it is likely a read error. The study co-extracted DNA and RNA from approximately 20-30 mg of unsorted bulk tissue. The CDR3 covers 12 residues. The sample belongs to a study of tumor-infiltrating lymphocytes in primary liver carcinoma. A constant-region primer primed TCR beta cDNA synthesis from around 500 ng of total RNA. Employing slightly modified ARM-PCR, three nested multiplex PCR rounds were run, and these gave rise to the TCR beta libraries. TRBV1-TRBV30 forward and Cbeta reverse primers drove the first two roughly 10-cycle rounds. One entry per CDR3 protein, called by TCRdb with MiXCR from the multiplex PCR reads. The repertoire holds around 60,000 distinct CDR3 sequences, with over 60% as singletons.

This sequence originates from a man in his forties or fifties with primary liver carcinoma and hepatitis B virus infection. The J gene is TRBJ1-6, the V gene TRBV12-3 or TRBV12-4; D is ambiguous. The sequencing sample was made of liver tumor tissue from sampling region 4. Subset given: tumor region T4, right-lateral pole. DNA for the CDR3: TGTGCCTGCAGTCTAAAGAATTCACCCCTCCACGTT. Amino acid sequence: CACSLKNSPLHV.